The 8 T cell receptor beta chains reported below all come from one sample, sequenced in a study of blood T cell repertoires in COVID-19. The data were produced by immunoSEQ multiplex PCR, yet TCRdb's version contains in-frame clones alone and is incomplete. Of 300,000 to 400,000 clones listed, roughly 85% are singletons. Sample: peripheral blood. The receptors originated from a human donor in a cohort sampled during active COVID-19.

The gene calls are TRBV11-2 and TRBJ1-6, with D possibly matching TRBD1 (5 bases). CDR3 length: 16 amino acids. Germline loops: CDR1 SGHAT, CDR2 FQNNGV. The V end was cut by 0 bases, the J end by 11 bases, with 17 bases between. CDR3 residues: CASSLEAGSKGTPLHF. The CDR3 DNA follows: TGTGCCAGCAGCTTAGAAGCAGGCTCCAAGGGGACACCCCTCCACTTT.

This rearrangement joins TRBV14 to TRBJ1-3, with unresolved D. The V gene's germline CDR1 is SGHDN and CDR2 FVKESK. This CDR3 spans 13 amino acids. Trimming shortened V by 1 base and J by 4 bases, and 5 bases separated the two germline ends. The CDR3 sequence: CASSQVRGNTIYF. CDR3 in DNA: TGTGCCAGCAGCCAAGTTAGAGGAAACACCATATATTTT. Together with reference TRBV14 and TRBJ1-3, the CDR3 gives the full variable domain: EAGVTQFPSHSVIEKGQTVTLRCDPISGHDNLYWYRRVMGKEIKFLLHFVKESKQDESGMPNNRFLAERTGGTYSTLKVQPAELEDSGVYFCASSQVRGNTIYFGEGSWLTVV.

The genes are TRBV5-4 and TRBJ1-2, with 8 bases identical to TRBD1. With 0 bases clipped from V and 2 bases from J, the junction kept 3 bases outside the gene matches. Germline CDR1 is SGHNT and CDR2 is YYREEE (reference sequence). The CDR3 length is 15 residues. The CDR3 reads CASSLVQGANYGYTF. CDR3 bases: TGTGCCAGCAGCTTGGTCCAGGGGGCGAACTATGGCTACACCTTC.

The chain links TRBV6-5 to TRBJ1-1; 9 bases align to TRBD1. The CDR3 has 14 residues. Trimming cost V 10 bases and J 1 base; bases outside gene matches: 7. The germline CDR1 and CDR2 sequences are MNHEY and SVGAGI. CDR3 sequence (DNA): TGTGCCAACACCCAGACAGGGGGGAACACTGAAGCTTTCTTT. This translates into CANTQTGGNTEAFF.

The rearrangement joins TRBV20-1 to TRBJ2-7; no reliable D call. CDR1 is DFQATT, CDR2 SNEGSKA, per germline (reference sequence). The CDR3 length is 10 residues. V lost 5 bases and J lost 3, with 5 bases in between. This chain's CDR3 is CSALFYEQYF. The CDR3 DNA reads as TGCAGTGCTCTCTTCTACGAGCAGTACTTC.

This clone was observed at least ten times. The V and J genes are TRBV30 and TRBJ1-1, with unresolved D. The CDR3 sequence is 12 residues long. CDR1 and CDR2 from the germline V gene are GTSNPN and SVGIG (reference sequence). Trimming took off 3 bases at V and 5 bases at J, with 10 bases between the two ends. The CDR3 loop is CAWRKVRTEAFF. CDR3 bases: TGTGCCTGGAGAAAAGTGAGGACTGAAGCTTTCTTT.

The chain carries TRBV5-1 and TRBJ1-2, with no clear D. CDR3 length: 13 amino acids. Deletions cut 3 bases from V and 8 bases from J, with 14 bases between. Germline values: CDR1 SGHRS, CDR2 YFSETQ. This chain's CDR3 is CASSWERTGGYTF. DNA of the CDR3: TGCGCCAGCAGCTGGGAGCGAACCGGCGGCTACACCTTC.

The V gene is TRBV2, the J gene TRBJ2-7; 8 nucleotides align to TRBD2. V shed 4 bases and J 4 bases; nucleotides not matched to a gene: 6. The CDR3 is 14 residues long. Germline assignment: CDR1 SNHLY and CDR2 FYNNEI. CDR3: CASSVTSGAYEQYF. Here the CDR3 DNA reads TGTGCCAGCAGTGTAACTAGCGGAGCATACGAGCAGTACTTC.